These 15 T cell receptor beta chains came from one sample sequenced in a study of identical twins. A single record per CDR3 protein comes from TCRdb applying MiXCR to the 5' RACE reads. The sample holds under 900,000 distinct CDR3 sequences; 15% to 20% are singletons and the top ten take around 13%. This sample also belongs to another study, concerning T cells expressing NK-cell markers.

Sequencing was carried out using PBMCs. The receptors were sampled from a woman aged 18-35 years in good health.

In this sample, this clonotype turned up once. This chain joins TRBV9 and TRBJ2-1; the match to TRBD2 covers 8 bases. Unmatched junction bases numbered 8, after V lost 3 bases and J lost 6 bases. The germline CDR1 and CDR2 sequences are SGDLS and YYNGEE. The CDR3 is 15 residues long. This CDR3 reads CASSAGLGEGNEQFF. The CDR3 DNA reads TGTGCCAGCAGCGCGGGACTAGGGGAGGGCAATGAGCAGTTCTTC.

In its sample, this clonotype was seen a few times. The chain uses TRBV10-2 and TRBJ2-1; 13 bases match TRBD2. The CDR3 has 15 amino acids. Trimming cost V 6 bases and J 2 bases; bases outside gene matches: 1. Germline lookup yields CDR1 WSHSY and CDR2 SAAADI. The CDR3 loop reads CASRTSGGTYNEQFF. CDR3 in DNA: TGCGCCAGCAGGACTAGCGGGGGGACCTACAATGAGCAGTTCTTC.

The chain combines TRBV7-6 with TRBJ2-3, with 9 bases identical to TRBD2. The CDR3 sequence is 16 residues long. V lost 1 base, J lost 6 bases, and 8 bases stayed unmatched. Germline-derived CDR1 and CDR2 are SGHVS and FNYEAQ. CDR3 nucleotide sequence: TGTGCCAGCAGCTTAGGGGGACTAGCCGTTTGGGATACGCAGTATTTT. The encoded protein is CASSLGGLAVWDTQYF.

This clonotype showed up just a few times. The chain couples TRBV30 to TRBJ2-7; no clear D gene. Trimming took 4 bases from V and 2 from J, leaving 12 bases between them. The CDR3 consists of 13 residues. The germline CDR1 and CDR2 sequences are GTSNPN and SVGIG (reference sequence). The CDR3 reads CAWNRQHTYEQYF. CDR3 nucleotide sequence: TGTGCCTGGAACCGCCAACACACCTACGAGCAGTACTTC.

The chain employs TRBV5-1 and TRBJ1-1; maybe TRBD1 (6 bases). The ends were cut back, 3 bases at V and 8 bases at J, with 17 bases in the middle. CDR1 and CDR2 from the germline V gene are SGHRS and YFSETQ. The CDR3 runs to 14 residues. CDR3 nucleotide sequence: TGCGCCAGCAGCTCCACAGGGTCTAAGGCGGAAGCTTTCTTT. Protein sequence: CASSSTGSKAEAFF.

The rearrangement uses TRBV7-9 and TRBJ2-1; 12 nucleotides align to TRBD1. This CDR3 comprises 17 residues. J lost 7 bases, V lost 5 bases, and 12 bases had no gene match. CDR1 and CDR2 from the germline V gene are SEHNR and FQNEAQ (reference sequence). CDR3 sequence: CASSEGTGGYVSNEQFF. The CDR3 DNA is TGTGCCAGCAGCGAGGGGACAGGGGGCTACGTGTCGAATGAGCAGTTCTTC.

This clonotype showed up just once. A single base separates this from a much larger clone, so it may be a read error. This rearrangement joins TRBV12-3 or TRBV12-4 to TRBJ1-1, with unresolved D. V was cut by 1 base and J by 1 base, with 10 bases left in between. The CDR3 runs 15 residues. The CDR3 DNA is TGTGCCAGCAGTTTAGATGAGAGTAGGAACACTGAAGCTTTCTTT. The encoded protein is CASSLDESRNTEAFF.

This clonotype has only a few counts. The chain uses TRBV29-1 and TRBJ2-7; 8 bases map to TRBD1. This CDR3 spans 13 amino acids. Germline CDR1 reads SQVTM; CDR2 reads ANQGSEA. Germline trimming cut 4 bases from V and 2 bases from J; bases unmatched to any gene: 4. CDR3 DNA sequence: TGCAGCGTTGGCTGGACAGGGACCTACGAGCAGTACTTC. Translated, it gives CSVGWTGTYEQYF.

In this sample, this clonotype turned up a few times. The V gene is TRBV29-1, the J gene TRBJ2-5; 8 bases are shared with TRBD2. Germline loops: CDR1 SQVTM, CDR2 ANQGSEA. Trimming took 3 bases from V and 2 from J; bases not matched to a gene: 14. The CDR3 sequence is 17 residues long. CDR3 residues: CSVERLANTNLQETQYF. The CDR3 nucleotides are TGCAGCGTTGAGCGACTAGCGAACACAAACTTACAAGAGACCCAGTACTTC.

The chain recombines TRBV6-5 with TRBJ2-5; D not certain. With 2 bases removed from V and 4 bases from J, the gap between germline ends came to 11 bases. The V gene's germline CDR1 is MNHEY and CDR2 SVGAGI. The length of the CDR3 is 14 residues. CDR3 loop: CASSYTYRGETQYF. CDR3 sequence (DNA): TGTGCCAGCAGTTACACTTACAGAGGAGAGACCCAGTACTTC.

The chain joins TRBV10-3 to TRBJ2-3; 8 bases fit TRBD2. The CDR3 consists of 14 residues. From germline, CDR1 is ENHRY and CDR2 SYGVKD. V gave up 10 bases and J gave up 2 bases; unmatched junction bases: 8. The CDR3 DNA reads as TGTGCCACCAGAGCGGGAGCCCCCACAGATACGCAGTATTTT. This sequence encodes CATRAGAPTDTQYF.

This clonotype has more than one count but fewer than ten. The V and J genes are TRBV5-5 and TRBJ1-2, with D uncertain. Looked up from germline, CDR1 is SGHKS and CDR2 is YYEKEE (reference sequence). Deletions cut 7 bases from V and 5 bases from J, with 0 bases between. The CDR3 covers 8 residues. CDR3 amino acids: CASYGYTF. CDR3 bases: TGTGCCAGCTATGGCTACACCTTC.

This clonotype appeared a few times. The chain carries TRBV20-1 and TRBJ2-7; 7 bases map to TRBD2. This CDR3 contains 15 residues. Germline assignment: CDR1 DFQATT and CDR2 SNEGSKA (reference sequence). With V trimmed by 6 bases and J by 5 bases, 16 bases remained unmatched. As DNA, the CDR3 is TGCAGTGCCTCGGGGTGGCGGGAGTCCAGAAACGAGCAGTACTTC. The encoded protein is CSASGWRESRNEQYF.

This clonotype has more than one count but fewer than ten. This sequence joins TRBV10-3 and TRBJ1-1, with 8 bases fitting TRBD1. The CDR3 runs 13 residues. J was trimmed by 3 bases and V by 10 bases; bases with no gene match: 7. CDR1 and CDR2 from the germline V gene are ENHRY and SYGVKD. CDR3 sequence reads: CATGTGLDTEAFF. The CDR3 DNA is TGTGCCACGGGGACAGGCCTCGACACTGAAGCTTTCTTT.

Many counts were recorded for this clonotype. Here the CDR3 DNA reads TGTGCCAGCAGCCAGTACACAGATACGCAGTATTTT. Translated: CASSQYTDTQYF. This chain uses TRBV3-1 with TRBJ2-3; D gene uncertain. Germline values: CDR1 LGHDT, CDR2 YNNKEL (reference sequence). With 3 bases removed from V and 2 bases from J, the gap between germline ends came to 3 bases. CDR3 length: 12 residues.